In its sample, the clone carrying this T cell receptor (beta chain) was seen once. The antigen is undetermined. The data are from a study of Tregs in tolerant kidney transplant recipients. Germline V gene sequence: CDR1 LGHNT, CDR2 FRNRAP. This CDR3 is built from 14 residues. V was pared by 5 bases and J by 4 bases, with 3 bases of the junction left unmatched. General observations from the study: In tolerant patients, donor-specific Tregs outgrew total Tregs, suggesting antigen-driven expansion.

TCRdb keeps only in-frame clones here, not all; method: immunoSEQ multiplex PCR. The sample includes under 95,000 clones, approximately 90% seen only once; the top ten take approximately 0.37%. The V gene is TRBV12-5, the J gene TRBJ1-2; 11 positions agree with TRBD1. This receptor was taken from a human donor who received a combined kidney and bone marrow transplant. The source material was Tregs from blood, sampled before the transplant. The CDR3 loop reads CASGPGTGGYGYTF. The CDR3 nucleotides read TGTGCTAGTGGTCCAGGGACAGGGGGCTATGGCTACACCTTC.